This T cell receptor beta chain is from a study of shared clonotypes between healthy human individuals. The CDR3 extends over 14 amino acids. V dropped 3 bases and J dropped 3; count of bases not matched to a gene: 5. CDR1 is MDHEN and CDR2 is SYDVKM in the germline V gene. This clone was detected once. Method: immunoSEQ multiplex PCR; TCRdb's copy keeps in-frame clones and lacks some. The repertoire holds about 990,000 clones, around three quarters seen once, with around 0.61% in the top ten. The source of this sequence is a young man in good health. Some clones in this sample may be carry-over from other donors' samples. The sequenced sample was memory CD4+ T cells from PBMCs. The subset was: CD45RA-negative fraction. The V call is TRBV28, the J call TRBJ2-7, with 7 bases identical to TRBD1. The CDR3 sequence: CASSLTDRVYEQYF. The CDR3 DNA follows: TGTGCCAGCAGTTTGACCGACAGGGTCTACGAGCAGTACTTC. The variable domain in full, completed from reference TRBV28 and TRBJ2-7, reads DVKVTQSSRYLVKRTGEKVFLECVQDMDHENMFWYRQDPGLGLRLIYFSYDVKMKEKGDIPEGYSVSREKKERFSLILESASTNQTSMYLCASSLTDRVYEQYFGPGTRLTVT.